This T cell receptor (beta chain) was documented in a study of cytomegalovirus exposure and HLA in healthy donors. PCR employed 60 Vbeta and 13 Jbeta primers. Repertoires were generated with immunoSEQ multiplex PCR, while TCRdb's copy carries only in-frame clones and drops some. The repertoire holds approximately 170,000 clones, about 76% seen once, with around 3% in the top ten. Study conclusions and caveats: TCR beta V- and J-gene trimming, according to a later analysis, was linked to a missense DCLRE1C variant. Roughly uniform sequencing depth across donors was assumed, possibly incorrectly.

This CDR3 has 14 amino acids. Germline values: CDR1 MNHEY, CDR2 SMNVEV (reference sequence). Trimming removed 0 bases from V and 5 bases from J, with 7 bases in between. Notes on this clone: Its cognate antigen is unknown.

Specimen: PBMCs. The chain is built from TRBV27 and TRBJ2-2; D is unclear. This TCR derives from a woman in her 40s in good health and CMV-seropositive. The CDR3 DNA is TGTGCCAGCAGTTTATCCTCTCCGACCGGGGAGCTGTTTTTT. Translated: CASSLSSPTGELFF.